The rows below give T cell receptor beta chains drawn from one sample of a study of molecular identifiers for immune sequencing clone quantification. TCRdb called the PCR reads again in MiXCR, with one record for every CDR3 protein. The sample includes 460,000 or so distinct CDR3 sequences, about a fifth of them seen just once. Sequences were obtained from naive CD8+ T cells from blood, with Jurkat cell RNA spiked in. The origin of the receptors is a human donor in good health. Some libraries in this study had Jurkat cell RNA spiked in. The CDR3 runs from the conserved cysteine through the conserved F or W. The D gene is left open where the match is weak. Size is omitted from some rows. Given values are once, few, many or a class for expanded clones.

V	length	D	J	size	DNA	CDR3
TRBV27	13	-	TRBJ2-7	many	TGTGCCAGCAGTCCAGGGGAAGTATACGAGCAGTACTTC	CASSPGEVYEQYF
TRBV4-1	15	TRBD1	TRBJ1-5	-	TGCGCCAGCAGCCATACCCAGGGGGCGGGTCAGCCCCAGCATTTT	CASSHTQGAGQPQHF
TRBV11-2	17	-	TRBJ2-3	-	TGTGCCAGCAGCTTAGAGGGAACGGCGTATTACCCAGATACGCAGTATTTT	CASSLEGTAYYPDTQYF
TRBV15	18	-	TRBJ1-6	-	TGTGCCACCAGCAGCGATATCGCCTTAACAGGGTTAGATTCACCCCTCCACTTT	CATSSDIALTGLDSPLHF
TRBV6-2/TRBV6-3	15	TRBD2	TRBJ2-7	few	TGTGCCAGCAGTTACGGGACTAGCGGGGGTTTTGAGCAGTACTTC	CASSYGTSGGFEQYF
TRBV20-1	15	-	TRBJ2-7	many	TGCAGTGCTTCCCGGCGTTCCGGAGGGGCCTACGAGCAGTACTTC	CSASRRSGGAYEQYF
TRBV12-3/TRBV12-4	15	-	TRBJ1-3	many	TGTGCCAGCAGTTCCCGATTGAGCTCTGGAAACACCATATATTTT	CASSSRLSSGNTIYF
TRBV5-4	14	TRBD1	TRBJ2-7	many	TGTGCCAGCAGCTCGGGACAGAGTTCCTACGAGCAGTACTTC	CASSSGQSSYEQYF
TRBV4-3	17	-	TRBJ2-1	-	TGCGCCAGCAGCCAAGATAGGGGGGGACCCTCCTACAATGAGCAGTTCTTC	CASSQDRGGPSYNEQFF
TRBV2	16	-	TRBJ2-7	-	TGTGCCGTAAGGAGTACGCCAGGCACCAAGCCCTACGAGCAGTACTTC	CAVRSTPGTKPYEQYF
TRBV11-2	16	-	TRBJ2-5	many	TGTGCCAGCAGCCAATTCGCGGACAAGACCCAAGAGACCCAGTACTTC	CASSQFADKTQETQYF
TRBV6-5	16	TRBD2	TRBJ2-3	few	TGTGCCAGCAGACACAGCGGGAGATCTAGCGCAGATACGCAGTATTTT	CASRHSGRSSADTQYF
TRBV7-6	15	TRBD1	TRBJ1-4	-	TGTGCCAGCAGCTCACCCGGGGACAGGAGGGAAAAACTGTTTTTT	CASSSPGDRREKLFF
TRBV6-2/TRBV6-3	15	TRBD2	TRBJ2-7	-	TGTGCCAGCAGTTCCTTGACTAGCGGGAGCGGAGAGCAGTACTTC	CASSSLTSGSGEQYF
TRBV13	15	TRBD2	TRBJ2-7	many	TGTGCCAGTTCTGCCCAGCGGGAGTCAGACTACGAGCAGTACTTC	CASSAQRESDYEQYF
TRBV25-1	12	-	TRBJ1-6	many	TGTGCCAGCAGTGAATTGTCTTCACCCCTCCACTTT	CASSELSSPLHF
TRBV4-2	15	TRBD2	TRBJ2-3	few	TGTGCCAGCAGCCAAGCGGGTAGCGGGGGAGATACGCAGTATTTT	CASSQAGSGGDTQYF
TRBV10-2	19	TRBD2	TRBJ2-3	-	TGCGCCAGCAGCGCCGGACTAGCGGCACTTACTTTTGGCACAGATACGCAGTATTTT	CASSAGLAALTFGTDTQYF
TRBV4-3	17	TRBD2	TRBJ2-7	-	TGCGCCAGCAGCCAAGATAGGGAGGGCATCAGCTTCTACGAGCAGTACTTC	CASSQDREGISFYEQYF
TRBV13	15	-	TRBJ2-2	-	TGTGCCAGCAGCCAGAAGGGGATTGTCGCCGGGGAGCTGTTTTTT	CASSQKGIVAGELFF
TRBV7-9	13	-	TRBJ1-1	many	TGTGCCAGCAGCTTAGCCGTCGACCCGCTCGCTTTCTTT	CASSLAVDPLAFF
TRBV14	17	-	TRBJ2-5	many	TGTGCCAGCAGCCTATCCGGGACACTGAAATCCCAAGAGACCCAGTACTTC	CASSLSGTLKSQETQYF
TRBV10-3	15	TRBD1	TRBJ1-1	-	TGTGCCATCACCAGAGGACAGGGTGGCGACACTGAAGCTTTCTTT	CAITRGQGGDTEAFF
TRBV30	12	-	TRBJ2-1	-	TGTGCCTGGAGTGTAGCTCTAGATGAGCAGTTCTTC	CAWSVALDEQFF
TRBV19	15	TRBD2	TRBJ2-1	-	TGTGTCAGTAGTATAGGCGCCCTAGCGGACAATGAGCAGTTCTTC	CVSSIGALADNEQFF
TRBV7-6	15	-	TRBJ2-7	-	TGTGCCAGCAGCTTAGGTACTAGACCCCTCGACGAGCAGTACTTC	CASSLGTRPLDEQYF
TRBV7-2	14	-	TRBJ2-1	few	TGTGCCAGCAGTAGGAGGGATCCCTACAATGAGCAGTTCTTC	CASSRRDPYNEQFF
TRBV4-3	15	-	TRBJ2-5	-	TGCGCCAGCAGCCAAGATTTAACCAGGGGTGAGACCCAGTACTTC	CASSQDLTRGETQYF
TRBV15	13	-	TRBJ1-1	few	TGTGCCACCAGCAGGGAATGGAACACTGAAGCTTTCTTT	CATSREWNTEAFF
TRBV2	15	TRBD1	TRBJ1-2	-	TGTGCCAGCAGGAAAGGGTCGGGACAGAACTATGGCTACACCTTC	CASRKGSGQNYGYTF
TRBV25-1	14	-	TRBJ1-5	-	TGTGCCAGCAGTGAGGGGGGTTTCGATCAGCCCCAGCATTTT	CASSEGGFDQPQHF
TRBV4-1	13	-	TRBJ2-1	many	TGCGCCAGCAGCCCCGACAGATACAATGAGCAGTTCTTC	CASSPDRYNEQFF
TRBV5-6	17	-	TRBJ2-7	-	TGTGCCAGCAGCAGCCGCCGGGACCCAGGGGTAACCTACGAGCAGTACTTC	CASSSRRDPGVTYEQYF
TRBV9	13	-	TRBJ1-2	few	TGTGCCAGCAGCGCATCAGGCATCTATGGCTACACCTTC	CASSASGIYGYTF
TRBV10-3	13	-	TRBJ1-1	few	TGTGCCATCAGTGAGTTAAGGGACACTGAAGCTTTCTTT	CAISELRDTEAFF
TRBV12-3/TRBV12-4	15	TRBD1	TRBJ2-7	-	TGTGCCAGCAGTTCGGGACAGGGTAATAGGGGCGAGCAGTACTTC	CASSSGQGNRGEQYF
TRBV28	14	-	TRBJ1-5	few	TGTGCCAGCAGTTTACCGGATTTGTTTCAGCCCCAGCATTTT	CASSLPDLFQPQHF
TRBV6-5	12	-	TRBJ1-1	many	TGTGCCAGCAGTTCCTGGGACACTGAAGCTTTCTTT	CASSSWDTEAFF
TRBV11-2	15	-	TRBJ2-1	few	TGTGCCAGCAGCTCATCGGACAGACAGTACAATGAGCAGTTCTTC	CASSSSDRQYNEQFF
TRBV4-3	18	TRBD1	TRBJ2-3	-	TGCGCCAGCAGCCCCACCCCGGGACAGGGAACTAGCACAGATACGCAGTATTTT	CASSPTPGQGTSTDTQYF
TRBV3-1	19	TRBD2	TRBJ2-2	-	TGTGCCAGCAGTCCCCAGTGGGAGCGGGGGGGCAAAATCACCGGGGAGCTGTTTTTT	CASSPQWERGGKITGELFF
TRBV5-1	16	-	TRBJ1-4	many	TGCGCCAGCAGCCCGGACATCGGACAGATTAATGAAAAACTGTTTTTT	CASSPDIGQINEKLFF